This TCR beta chain was retrieved from a study of cytomegalovirus exposure and HLA in healthy donors. CDR3 length equals 12 residues. The V end lost 8 bases, the J end lost 2 bases, and 9 bases lay between the germline ends. CDR1 and CDR2 (germline): MNHEY, SMNVEV (reference sequence). Study-wide points: In vitro, a few CMV-associated chains proved specific for CMV antigens. TCR beta chain V- and J-gene trimming was linked, in a later analysis, to a missense variant in DCLRE1C. 87-base-pair reads could not separate some V segments, including TRBV6-2 and TRBV6-3.

Comment on this clone: What it recognizes is unknown.

PCR primers comprised 60 Vbeta and 13 Jbeta primers. Profiled with immunoSEQ multiplex PCR; TCRdb holds only in-frame clones, not every one. The sample holds approximately 92,000 clones, 81% seen once. The gene calls are TRBV27 and TRBJ1-1; D possibly corresponds to TRBD1 (5 bases). The sequencing sample was made of PBMCs. This receptor was obtained from a girl aged 2 to 9 in good health and CMV-seropositive. Here the CDR3 reads CASRRGNTEAFF. The CDR3, as DNA: TGTGCCAGCCGGAGGGGAAACACTGAAGCTTTCTTT.